A selection of T cell receptor beta chains follows, all from one sample in a study of blood T cells in healthy people across ages. One entry per CDR3 protein, called by TCRdb with MiXCR from the 5' RACE reads. The table shows approximately 800,000 distinct CDR3 sequences, with roughly 60% occurring only once. Input material: blood. Receptors originate from a man younger than 40 in good health. Both conserved end residues are part of each CDR3. D genes are given only for firm matches. The size entry is marked missing in some rows and otherwise reads once, few, many or a size class.

abundance: .
v_gene: TRBV6-5
j_gene: TRBJ2-1
d_gene: .
CDR3aa: CASRSGGVGNEQFF
CDR3nt: TGTGCCAGCAGAAGCGGCGGGGTTGGAAATGAGCAGTTCTTC

abundance: .
v_gene: TRBV29-1
j_gene: TRBJ2-7
d_gene: TRBD1
CDR3aa: CSVARGTGYEQYF
CDR3nt: TGCAGCGTCGCCCGTGGGACAGGCTACGAGCAGTACTTC

abundance: .
v_gene: TRBV7-9
j_gene: TRBJ2-7
d_gene: .
CDR3aa: CASSLQNDEQYF
CDR3nt: TGTGCCAGCAGCTTACAGAATGACGAGCAGTACTTC

abundance: .
v_gene: TRBV12-5
j_gene: TRBJ2-2
d_gene: TRBD2
CDR3aa: CASGLAGADTGELFF
CDR3nt: TGTGCTAGTGGGCTAGCGGGGGCCGACACCGGGGAGCTGTTTTTT

abundance: .
v_gene: TRBV10-3
j_gene: TRBJ2-7
d_gene: .
CDR3aa: CAISESKGRGEQYF
CDR3nt: TGTGCCATCAGTGAGTCGAAAGGACGAGGCGAGCAGTACTTC

abundance: once
v_gene: TRBV12-3/TRBV12-4
j_gene: TRBJ1-1
d_gene: .
CDR3aa: CASRFRASNTEAFF
CDR3nt: TGTGCCAGCAGGTTTCGTGCCTCGAACACTGAAGCTTTCTTT

abundance: .
v_gene: TRBV14
j_gene: TRBJ1-1
d_gene: .
CDR3aa: CACSQDWAGFTEAFF
CDR3nt: TGTGCCTGCAGCCAAGATTGGGCGGGGTTCACTGAAGCTTTCTTT

abundance: .
v_gene: TRBV9
j_gene: TRBJ1-6
d_gene: .
CDR3aa: CASSVDLDSPLHF
CDR3nt: TGTGCCAGCAGCGTAGATTTGGATTCACCCCTCCACTTT

abundance: .
v_gene: TRBV29-1
j_gene: TRBJ2-5
d_gene: .
CDR3aa: CSVERGRTQYF
CDR3nt: TGCAGCGTTGAGCGGGGAAGGACCCAGTACTTC

abundance: .
v_gene: TRBV6-2/TRBV6-3
j_gene: TRBJ2-7
d_gene: TRBD2
CDR3aa: CASSDGLAGDSYEQYF
CDR3nt: TGTGCCAGTAGTGACGGACTAGCGGGGGATAGCTACGAGCAGTACTTC

abundance: .
v_gene: TRBV10-2
j_gene: TRBJ2-5
d_gene: TRBD2
CDR3aa: CASSGRLAGLETQYF
CDR3nt: TGCGCCAGCAGTGGGAGACTAGCGGGGTTAGAGACCCAGTACTTC

abundance: .
v_gene: TRBV5-1
j_gene: TRBJ1-2
d_gene: TRBD1
CDR3aa: CASSAGTEGYTF
CDR3nt: TGCGCCAGCAGCGCCGGGACAGAGGGCTACACCTTC

abundance: .
v_gene: TRBV27
j_gene: TRBJ2-1
d_gene: TRBD2
CDR3aa: CASSLMTSGHNEQFF
CDR3nt: TGTGCCAGCAGTTTAATGACTAGCGGCCACAATGAGCAGTTCTTC

abundance: .
v_gene: TRBV20-1
j_gene: TRBJ1-4
d_gene: .
CDR3aa: CSARERIDGLFF
CDR3nt: TGCAGTGCTAGAGAGAGGATAGATGGACTGTTTTTT

abundance: few
v_gene: TRBV20-1
j_gene: TRBJ2-1
d_gene: TRBD2
CDR3aa: CSARLAGGRNEQFF
CDR3nt: TGCAGTGCGAGACTCGCGGGGGGGAGGAATGAGCAGTTCTTC

abundance: .
v_gene: TRBV6-5
j_gene: TRBJ2-5
d_gene: .
CDR3aa: CASSRWQGRQETQYF
CDR3nt: TGTGCCAGCAGCAGGTGGCAGGGCCGGCAAGAGACCCAGTACTTC

abundance: .
v_gene: TRBV12-3/TRBV12-4
j_gene: TRBJ1-5
d_gene: .
CDR3aa: CASSLRGHNQPQHF
CDR3nt: TGTGCCAGCAGTTTAAGGGGTCATAATCAGCCCCAGCATTTT